Listed below are T cell receptor beta chains from one sample, sequenced in a study of T cell responses to AZD1222 COVID-19 vaccine. Generated by immunoSEQ multiplex PCR, the TCRdb table keeps only in-frame clones and is missing some. Of about 140,000 clones listed, more than 80% were seen once; the top ten hold around 0.9%. This specimen consisted of peripheral blood, obtained on day 0 of MenACWY control vaccination. The receptor source for this set is an adult in good health. The CDR3 runs from the conserved cysteine through the conserved F or W. A D gene is named only where the DNA matches it firmly. Clone size is stated in some rows and not others, as once, few, many or a class when expanded.

abundance: NA; d_gene: TRBD1; v_gene: TRBV5-4; len: 15; j_gene: TRBJ2-5; CDR3nt: TGTGCCAGCAGCGCCGACAGGGGAATGGGTGAGACCCAGTACTTC; CDR3aa: CASSADRGMGETQYF
abundance: NA; d_gene: NA; v_gene: TRBV11-2; len: 15; j_gene: TRBJ1-6; CDR3nt: TGTGCCAGCAGTTCCCTGGGGGGGTTCAATTCACCCCTCCACTTT; CDR3aa: CASSSLGGFNSPLHF
abundance: NA; d_gene: NA; v_gene: TRBV28; len: 14; j_gene: TRBJ1-5; CDR3nt: TGTGCCAGCAGCCTCGGGTGGCTGGGCCAGCCCCAGCATTTT; CDR3aa: CASSLGWLGQPQHF
abundance: NA; d_gene: NA; v_gene: TRBV6-5; len: 13; j_gene: TRBJ1-1; CDR3nt: TGTGCCACCTCATTTAAGAGGAACACTGAAGCTTTCTTT; CDR3aa: CATSFKRNTEAFF
abundance: once; d_gene: TRBD1; v_gene: TRBV18; len: 14; j_gene: TRBJ2-5; CDR3nt: TGTGCCAGCTCACCACCGGGACAGCAAGAGACCCAGTACTTC; CDR3aa: CASSPPGQQETQYF
abundance: once; d_gene: TRBD2; v_gene: TRBV7-9; len: 16; j_gene: TRBJ2-3; CDR3nt: TGTGCCAGCAGCGGGCTTGAGGGAGGGCTCACAGATACGCAGTATTTT; CDR3aa: CASSGLEGGLTDTQYF
abundance: NA; d_gene: TRBD1; v_gene: TRBV2; len: 14; j_gene: TRBJ1-1; CDR3nt: TGTGCCAGCAGCGGACAGGGTATGAACACTGAAGCTTTCTTT; CDR3aa: CASSGQGMNTEAFF
abundance: NA; d_gene: TRBD2; v_gene: TRBV12-5; len: 14; j_gene: TRBJ2-5; CDR3nt: TGTGCTAGTTCTTGGACTGGGGGGGGAGAGACCCAGTACTTC; CDR3aa: CASSWTGGGETQYF
abundance: NA; d_gene: NA; v_gene: TRBV9; len: 16; j_gene: TRBJ2-1; CDR3nt: TGTGCCAGCAGCGTAATCGAAACTAGCTCCTACAATGAGCAGTTCTTC; CDR3aa: CASSVIETSSYNEQFF
abundance: NA; d_gene: TRBD2; v_gene: TRBV4-3; len: 17; j_gene: TRBJ2-3; CDR3nt: TGCGCCAGCAGCCAAGAGTTTAGGCGGGGGGCAGCAGATACGCAGTATTTT; CDR3aa: CASSQEFRRGAADTQYF
abundance: few; d_gene: NA; v_gene: TRBV6-5; len: 14; j_gene: TRBJ2-2; CDR3nt: TGTGCCAGCAGTTACGGTCGGCACACCGGGGAGCTGTTTTTT; CDR3aa: CASSYGRHTGELFF
abundance: NA; d_gene: NA; v_gene: TRBV28; len: 13; j_gene: TRBJ1-1; CDR3nt: TGTGCCAGCAGGGAGTGGGGATACACTGAAGCTTTCTTT; CDR3aa: CASREWGYTEAFF
abundance: NA; d_gene: NA; v_gene: TRBV5-6; len: 11; j_gene: TRBJ1-2; CDR3nt: TGTGCCAGCAGCCCCGGCACTGGCTACACCTTC; CDR3aa: CASSPGTGYTF
abundance: NA; d_gene: NA; v_gene: TRBV30; len: 14; j_gene: TRBJ2-7; CDR3nt: TGTGCCTGGAGTGTACTGTCAGGGTTGAGCGAGCAGTACTTC; CDR3aa: CAWSVLSGLSEQYF
abundance: NA; d_gene: NA; v_gene: TRBV19; len: 13; j_gene: TRBJ1-2; CDR3nt: TGTGCCAGTAGTAACCACAATCCGGCTCACTACACCTTC; CDR3aa: CASSNHNPAHYTF
abundance: NA; d_gene: NA; v_gene: TRBV9; len: 15; j_gene: TRBJ1-5; CDR3nt: TGTGCCAGCAGCGTAGATGGAGGGGTTAATCAGCCCCAGCATTTT; CDR3aa: CASSVDGGVNQPQHF
abundance: NA; d_gene: TRBD2; v_gene: TRBV27; len: 18; j_gene: TRBJ2-1; CDR3nt: TGTGCCAGCAGTTTACCCACAGCGGGAGGACGGGCGAGCAATGAGCAGTTCTTC; CDR3aa: CASSLPTAGGRASNEQFF
abundance: NA; d_gene: TRBD2; v_gene: TRBV9; len: 14; j_gene: TRBJ2-5; CDR3nt: TGTGCCAGCAGCGTTGGGACTAGCCAAGAGACCCAGTACTTC; CDR3aa: CASSVGTSQETQYF
abundance: NA; d_gene: NA; v_gene: TRBV9; len: 15; j_gene: TRBJ1-2; CDR3nt: TGTGCCAGCAGCGGGAATTCAAGGGGGGCCGGTGGCTACACCTTC; CDR3aa: CASSGNSRGAGGYTF
abundance: NA; d_gene: NA; v_gene: TRBV11-2; len: 13; j_gene: TRBJ2-2; CDR3nt: TGTGCCAGCAGCTTAGTCGACACCGGGGAGCTGTTTTTT; CDR3aa: CASSLVDTGELFF
abundance: NA; d_gene: NA; v_gene: TRBV6-5; len: 14; j_gene: TRBJ1-2; CDR3nt: TGTGCCAGCAGGGCCGACAGGTTAGACTATGGCTACACCTTC; CDR3aa: CASRADRLDYGYTF
abundance: NA; d_gene: NA; v_gene: TRBV19; len: 12; j_gene: TRBJ1-5; CDR3nt: TGTGCCAGTACGAGCTCCAATCAGCCCCAGCATTTT; CDR3aa: CASTSSNQPQHF
abundance: NA; d_gene: NA; v_gene: TRBV15; len: 13; j_gene: TRBJ1-2; CDR3nt: TGTGCCACCAGCAGAGATAGGTCCCTTGGCTACACCTTC; CDR3aa: CATSRDRSLGYTF
abundance: NA; d_gene: NA; v_gene: TRBV27; len: 16; j_gene: TRBJ2-7; CDR3nt: TGTGCCAGCAGTTTATCTCCGGGACCGAGCTCCTACGAGCAGTACTTC; CDR3aa: CASSLSPGPSSYEQYF
abundance: NA; d_gene: NA; v_gene: TRBV4-3; len: 13; j_gene: TRBJ1-5; CDR3nt: TGCGCCAGCAGCCAAGATTACAAACAGCCCCAGCATTTT; CDR3aa: CASSQDYKQPQHF
abundance: NA; d_gene: NA; v_gene: TRBV7-9; len: 15; j_gene: TRBJ1-4; CDR3nt: TGTGCCAGCAGCTTAGGGGGGGTCGTCGATGAAAAACTGTTTTTT; CDR3aa: CASSLGGVVDEKLFF
abundance: NA; d_gene: TRBD1; v_gene: TRBV18; len: 14; j_gene: TRBJ1-1; CDR3nt: TGTGCCAGCTCACCCGGGACAGTGAACACTGAAGCTTTCTTT; CDR3aa: CASSPGTVNTEAFF
abundance: NA; d_gene: TRBD2; v_gene: TRBV9; len: 15; j_gene: TRBJ2-1; CDR3nt: TGTGCCAGCAGCGTAGCGACTAGCGGGGGTTATGAGCAGTTCTTC; CDR3aa: CASSVATSGGYEQFF
abundance: NA; d_gene: NA; v_gene: TRBV2; len: 13; j_gene: TRBJ1-2; CDR3nt: TGTGCCAGCATGGGAGCCCGGAACTATGGCTACACCTTC; CDR3aa: CASMGARNYGYTF
abundance: NA; d_gene: NA; v_gene: TRBV7-5; len: 16; j_gene: TRBJ1-1; CDR3nt: TGTGTCAGAAACCCAGTAAAGTTACAGGTTATAACTGAAGCTTTCTTT; CDR3aa: CVRNPVKLQVITEAFF
abundance: NA; d_gene: NA; v_gene: TRBV28; len: 18; j_gene: TRBJ1-3; CDR3nt: TGTGCCAGCAGTTTACTGCCGACCCGGGGTCTGTCTGGAAACACCATATATTTT; CDR3aa: CASSLLPTRGLSGNTIYF
abundance: NA; d_gene: TRBD1; v_gene: TRBV5-1; len: 15; j_gene: TRBJ2-7; CDR3nt: TGCGCCAGCAGCTCGACAGGGCTCGAGTCCTACGAGCAGTACTTC; CDR3aa: CASSSTGLESYEQYF
abundance: NA; d_gene: NA; v_gene: TRBV2; len: 15; j_gene: TRBJ1-6; CDR3nt: TGTGCCAGCAGTAGAAAGGGGGGAAATAATTCACCCCTCCACTTT; CDR3aa: CASSRKGGNNSPLHF
abundance: NA; d_gene: TRBD2; v_gene: TRBV6-2/TRBV6-3; len: 17; j_gene: TRBJ2-4; CDR3nt: TGTGCCAGCAGCCGCATCCTAGCGGGAGGGAGGGGAAACATTCAGTACTTC; CDR3aa: CASSRILAGGRGNIQYF
abundance: NA; d_gene: NA; v_gene: TRBV9; len: 14; j_gene: TRBJ2-3; CDR3nt: TGTGCCAGCAGCGTAGGGGGGGACACCCTAGGGCCGTATTTT; CDR3aa: CASSVGGDTLGPYF
abundance: NA; d_gene: TRBD2; v_gene: TRBV3-1/TRBV3-2; len: 16; j_gene: TRBJ2-2; CDR3nt: TGTGCCAGCAGCCGGCCGGGACTAGCGGGGGCCGGGGAGCTGTTTTTT; CDR3aa: CASSRPGLAGAGELFF
abundance: few; d_gene: TRBD1; v_gene: TRBV2; len: 14; j_gene: TRBJ1-6; CDR3nt: TGTGCCAGCTCGTTGACAGGGGCGGGATCACCCCTCCACTTT; CDR3aa: CASSLTGAGSPLHF
abundance: NA; d_gene: NA; v_gene: TRBV13; len: 15; j_gene: TRBJ1-2; CDR3nt: TGTGCCAGCAGCTTAGGAAAAGGGGAAGATTATGGCTACACCTTC; CDR3aa: CASSLGKGEDYGYTF
abundance: NA; d_gene: NA; v_gene: TRBV3-1/TRBV3-2; len: 15; j_gene: TRBJ1-3; CDR3nt: TGTGCCAGCAGCCAAGATGGTGCCTCTGGAAACACCATATATTTT; CDR3aa: CASSQDGASGNTIYF
abundance: NA; d_gene: TRBD1; v_gene: TRBV5-4; len: 15; j_gene: TRBJ1-2; CDR3nt: TGTGCCAGCAGCCCCCGGGACAGGGGGAACTATGGCTACACCTTC; CDR3aa: CASSPRDRGNYGYTF
abundance: NA; d_gene: NA; v_gene: TRBV9; len: 15; j_gene: TRBJ1-1; CDR3nt: TGTGCCAGCAGCGTAGACCCCTCATCAGGGCTTGAAGCTTTCTTT; CDR3aa: CASSVDPSSGLEAFF
abundance: NA; d_gene: NA; v_gene: TRBV18; len: 13; j_gene: TRBJ1-1; CDR3nt: TGTGCCAGCTCACCAGACAAGAACACTGAAGCTTTCTTT; CDR3aa: CASSPDKNTEAFF
abundance: NA; d_gene: NA; v_gene: TRBV2; len: 14; j_gene: TRBJ1-3; CDR3nt: TGTGCCAGCAGTGAGCGGGATGCGGGAAACACCATATATTTT; CDR3aa: CASSERDAGNTIYF
abundance: once; d_gene: TRBD1; v_gene: TRBV5-5; len: 15; j_gene: TRBJ1-2; CDR3nt: TGTGCCAGCAGCGTAGGGACAGGGGAAAATGATGGCTACACCTTC; CDR3aa: CASSVGTGENDGYTF
abundance: NA; d_gene: TRBD1; v_gene: TRBV5-1; len: 15; j_gene: TRBJ2-7; CDR3nt: TGCGCCAGCAGCTCCGGGACAGGGGCAACCTACGAGCAGTACTTC; CDR3aa: CASSSGTGATYEQYF
abundance: NA; d_gene: NA; v_gene: TRBV27; len: 14; j_gene: TRBJ2-7; CDR3nt: TGTGCCAGCAGTTCAGCCTCTAGCTCCTACGAGCAGTACTTC; CDR3aa: CASSSASSSYEQYF
abundance: NA; d_gene: NA; v_gene: TRBV5-4; len: 12; j_gene: TRBJ2-5; CDR3nt: TGTGCCAGCAGCCCGGGTAGGGAGACCCAGTACTTC; CDR3aa: CASSPGRETQYF
abundance: NA; d_gene: NA; v_gene: TRBV28; len: 12; j_gene: TRBJ2-3; CDR3nt: TGTGCCAGCAGTTTAAAGCCAGATACGCAGTATTTT; CDR3aa: CASSLKPDTQYF